These 21 T cell receptor beta chains were sequenced from one sample in a study of T cell responses to AZD1222 COVID-19 vaccine. Profiling relied on immunoSEQ multiplex PCR, and the TCRdb table lists in-frame clones only, not all of them. This sample has roughly 120,000 clones; over 75% occur once, and the top ten carry around 20%. This specimen consisted of peripheral blood, obtained on day 0 of MenACWY control vaccination. Source of these receptors: an adult in good health.

The count of this clone is one. V usage is TRBV28 and J usage is TRBJ1-5; tentatively, D is TRBD1 (5 bases). The CDR3 consists of 16 residues. Trimming shortened V by 6 bases and J by 4 bases, and 19 bases separated the two germline ends. From germline, CDR1 is MDHEN and CDR2 SYDVKM. The CDR3 DNA follows: TGTGCCAGCAGATACGGACACCCCGGTTTGAATCAGCCCCAGCATTTT. This gives the protein CASRYGHPGLNQPQHF. The full variable domain, completed using reference TRBV28 and TRBJ1-5, is DVKVTQSSRYLVKRTGEKVFLECVQDMDHENMFWYRQDPGLGLRLIYFSYDVKMKEKGDIPEGYSVSREKKERFSLILESASTNQTSMYLCASRYGHPGLNQPQHFGDGTRLSIL.

The chain employs TRBV28 and TRBJ1-3; D unresolved. Trimming removed 4 bases at V and 0 bases at J, with 16 bases between. The CDR3 loop spans 17 amino acids. Germline values: CDR1 MDHEN, CDR2 SYDVKM. This chain's CDR3 is CASSSLTTLLSGNTIYF. CDR3 DNA sequence: TGTGCCAGCAGTTCATTGACAACCTTACTCTCTGGAAACACCATATATTTT.

V and J are TRBV2 and TRBJ2-5; no reliable D call. This CDR3 comprises 13 residues. V lost 5 bases and J 0 bases, leaving 7 bases between the germline ends. CDR1 and CDR2 from the germline V gene are SNHLY and FYNNEI. The CDR3 DNA follows: TGTGCCAGCAGTACCGATTACCAAGAGACCCAGTACTTC. This translates into CASSTDYQETQYF.

CDR3 sequence (DNA): TGCGCCAGCAGCCAAGGCGGCATGGACCCCTACGAGCAGTACTTC. It is translated as CASSQGGMDPYEQYF. V is TRBV4-1 and J is TRBJ2-7; D is uncertain. V lost 1 base, J lost 2 bases, and 12 bases lay in between. The CDR3 length is 15 residues. From germline, CDR1 is MGHRA and CDR2 YSYEKL.

This chain links TRBV2 with TRBJ1-1; perhaps TRBD1 as D (5 bases). Germline lookup yields CDR1 SNHLY and CDR2 FYNNEI. Between the trimmed V and J ends, which lost 4 bases and 7 bases, there was a span of 10 bases. The CDR3 sequence is 12 residues long. CDR3: CASSGGRYEAFF. CDR3 DNA sequence: TGTGCCAGCAGTGGGGGACGATATGAAGCTTTCTTT.

This sequence joins TRBV28 and TRBJ1-1; TRBD1 matches at 7 bases. The V gene end was trimmed by 6 bases and the J gene end by 10 bases; junction bases not matched to a gene: 14. The germline gives CDR1 MDHEN, CDR2 SYDVKM. This CDR3 is built from 14 residues. The CDR3 sequence is CASRSTGVGVTAFF. The CDR3 DNA sequence: TGTGCCAGCAGATCTACAGGGGTGGGGGTGACAGCTTTCTTT.

This sequence joins TRBV6-5 and TRBJ2-7, with 10 bases that match TRBD2. V was clipped by 6 bases and J by 4 bases; unmatched bases: 6. CDR3 length equals 14 residues. CDR1 is MNHEY, CDR2 SVGAGI, per germline. Here the CDR3 DNA reads TGTGCCAGCAGGCGGACTAGCGGCAAATACGAGCAGTACTTC. It yields the protein CASRRTSGKYEQYF.

J is TRBJ2-7 and V is TRBV19; 8 positions match TRBD2. The germline gives CDR1 LNHDA, CDR2 SQIVND (reference sequence). Unmatched junction bases numbered 10, after V lost 9 bases and J lost 3 bases. There are 14 residues in the CDR3. CDR3 nucleotide sequence: TGTGCCAGCTCTCCAAGCGGGAGATACTACGAGCAGTACTTC. Its translation is CASSPSGRYYEQYF.

V gene TRBV30 combines with J gene TRBJ2-7; a weak D match, TRBD1 (6 bases). The CDR3 covers 13 residues. Deletions cut 3 bases from V and 0 bases from J, with 9 bases between. The V gene's germline CDR1 is GTSNPN and CDR2 SVGIG (reference sequence). CDR3 amino acids: CAWRQDSSYEQYF. CDR3 coding DNA: TGTGCCTGGAGGCAGGACAGCTCCTACGAGCAGTACTTC.

This clone was observed a single time. The genes are TRBV19 and TRBJ1-4, with no clear D. Germline V CDR1 and CDR2: LNHDA, SQIVND (reference sequence). V shed 7 bases and J shed 7 bases, with 13 bases lying between them. This CDR3 has 13 amino acids. CDR3 nucleotide sequence: TGTGCCAGTAATAGGGAAGGCGGTGAAAAACTGTTTTTT. Amino acids: CASNREGGEKLFF.

The CDR3 DNA reads TGTGCCAGCAGCTTGGGACTAGCGGCAGGATACAATGAGCAGTTCTTC. As protein: CASSLGLAAGYNEQFF. The chain carries TRBV5-4 and TRBJ2-1, with 9 positions matching TRBD2. With 0 bases clipped from V and 4 bases from J, the junction kept 5 bases outside the gene matches. The CDR3 totals 16 residues. Germline V gene lookup returns CDR1 SGHNT and CDR2 YYREEE (reference sequence).

The table lists this clone with a few counts. The V call is TRBV27, the J call TRBJ2-7, with TRBD2 matching 11 bases. Germline V CDR1 and CDR2: MNHEY, SMNVEV (reference sequence). The CDR3 runs 15 residues. The V segment lost 5 bases and the J segment 4 bases; nucleotides outside the gene matches: 7. CDR3 bases: TGTGCCAGCAGTCGAACGACTAGCGGGACGTACGAGCAGTACTTC. It specifies CASSRTTSGTYEQYF.

The chain couples TRBV4-1 to TRBJ2-7; D possibly corresponds to TRBD1 (5 bases). The CDR3 consists of 17 residues. V was trimmed by 0 bases and J by 6 bases, leaving 21 bases between them. Looked up from germline, CDR1 is MGHRA and CDR2 is YSYEKL. In DNA, the CDR3 is TGCGCCAGCAGCCAAGAAACGGGCGCAGGGCTAGTGCCCGAGCAGTACTTC. Translated: CASSQETGAGLVPEQYF.

The chain is built from TRBV3-1 (or the pseudogene TRBV3-2) and TRBJ1-1; perhaps TRBD1 as D (5 bases). Trimming cost V 1 base and J 3 bases, with 9 bases left between them. Per the germline V gene, CDR1 is LGHDT and CDR2 is YNNKEL (reference sequence). This CDR3 is built from 14 residues. The CDR3 protein is CASSQGTFHTEAFF. The DNA for the CDR3 is TGTGCCAGCAGCCAAGGGACATTTCACACTGAAGCTTTCTTT.

The rearrangement joins TRBV5-1 to TRBJ2-7; 9 bases agree with TRBD1. V lost 3 bases, J lost 4 bases, and 2 bases stayed unmatched. CDR1 is SGHRS, CDR2 YFSETQ, per germline. CDR3 length equals 13 residues. The CDR3 loop is CASSSGTGYEQYF. Here the CDR3 DNA reads TGCGCCAGCAGCTCCGGGACAGGGTACGAGCAGTACTTC.

This clone has more than one count but fewer than ten. V gene TRBV30 combines with J gene TRBJ2-1; D unresolved. This CDR3 comprises 13 residues. The V end was cut by 5 bases, the J end by 0 bases, with 8 bases between. Germline assignment: CDR1 GTSNPN and CDR2 SVGIG (reference sequence). CDR3 coding DNA: TGTGCCTGGGAGACGGACTCCTACAATGAGCAGTTCTTC. Amino acid sequence: CAWETDSYNEQFF.

The J gene is TRBJ1-5, the V gene TRBV29-1; 8 bases line up with TRBD1. Germline-derived CDR1 and CDR2 are SQVTM and ANQGSEA. The CDR3 loop spans 13 amino acids. V trimming: 7 bases; J trimming: 0 bases; junction bases outside the gene matches: 2. The CDR3 DNA reads as TGCAGCGCCGGGACAGGTAGCAATCAGCCCCAGCATTTT. Translation gives CSAGTGSNQPQHF.

This chain connects TRBV7-8 to TRBJ2-5, with 12 bases that match TRBD2. Trimming took 2 bases from V and 1 from J; bases not matched to a gene: 2. Germline loops: CDR1 SGHVS, CDR2 FQNEAQ. The CDR3 has 16 amino acids. The CDR3 bases are TGTGCCAGCAGCTTACTACTAGCGGGGGGCCAAGAGACCCAGTACTTC. Translating gives CASSLLLAGGQETQYF.

The V call is TRBV24-1, the J call TRBJ2-3, with D perhaps being TRBD1 or TRBD2 (5 bases each). CDR3 length: 17 amino acids. The V end was cut by 3 bases, the J end by 0 bases, with 15 bases between. CDR1 KGHDR and CDR2 SFDVKD come from the germline V gene. The CDR3 DNA sequence: TGTGCCACCAGTGATGCCCGGGACGGATCTAGCACAGATACGCAGTATTTT. Amino acids: CATSDARDGSSTDTQYF.

This CDR3 is CASSDRESTYNEQFF. CDR3 nucleotides: TGTGCCAGCAGTGACCGGGAGTCGACCTACAATGAGCAGTTCTTC. J is TRBJ2-1 and V is TRBV27, with D tentatively TRBD2 (6 bases). CDR3 length: 15 residues. Deletions cut 5 bases from V and 2 bases from J, with 13 bases between. CDR1 is MNHEY, CDR2 SMNVEV, per germline (reference sequence).

The rearrangement links TRBV18 to TRBJ2-7; D uncertain. Deletions cut 0 bases from V and 4 bases from J, with 10 bases between. The germline V gene has CDR1 KGHSH and CDR2 LQKENI. CDR3 length: 14 residues. In DNA form, the CDR3 reads TGTGCCAGCTCACCACCGACCCAGTGGTACGAGCAGTACTTC. This sequence encodes CASSPPTQWYEQYF.